Listed here are 15 T cell receptor beta chains from one sample, sequenced in a study of cytomegalovirus exposure and HLA in healthy donors. Primers included in the PCR were 60 Vbeta and 13 Jbeta primers. Repertoires were generated with immunoSEQ multiplex PCR, while TCRdb's copy carries only in-frame clones and drops some. This sample has 150,000 or so clones, with approximately 82% found just once. The sample taken for sequencing was PBMCs. These receptors originate from a man aged 35 to 55 in good health and CMV-seronegative.

This clone has just a few counts. The V gene is TRBV4-3, the J gene TRBJ2-3; D gene unclear. Trimming removed 0 bases at V and 2 bases at J, with 15 bases between. There are 17 residues in the CDR3. Per the germline V gene, CDR1 is LGHNA and CDR2 is YSLEER. The CDR3 DNA is TGCGCCAGCAGCCAAGATCTGGGCGTCGACACCACAGATACGCAGTATTTT. Its protein is CASSQDLGVDTTDTQYF.

The J gene is TRBJ1-5, the V gene TRBV27; 7 nucleotides line up with TRBD1. After removal of 6 bases from V and 0 bases from J, the junction contained 5 bases not matched to a gene. CDR1 and CDR2 (germline): MNHEY, SMNVEV (reference sequence). The length of the CDR3 is 15 residues. CDR3 nucleotides: TGTGCCAGCAGCCCTCACAGGGGTAGCAATCAGCCCCAGCATTTT. As protein: CASSPHRGSNQPQHF.

The genes are TRBV10-3 and TRBJ2-7; 7 nucleotides agree with TRBD2. After removal of 4 bases from V and 0 bases from J, the junction contained 9 bases not matched to a gene. CDR1 ENHRY and CDR2 SYGVKD come from the germline V gene. CDR3 length: 16 residues. The CDR3 coding sequence is TGTGCCATCAGTGTGACCACGGGACTAACCTCCTACGAGCAGTACTTC. Its translation is CAISVTTGLTSYEQYF.

This sequence joins TRBV2 and TRBJ1-1; D gene unclear. Trimming stripped 3 bases from V and 11 bases from J, with 13 bases between. The length of the CDR3 is 12 residues. CDR1 is SNHLY, CDR2 FYNNEI, per germline. The CDR3 region has the DNA TGTGCCAGCAGTGATCCCCCCAGCGGGGCTTTCTTT. Amino acid sequence: CASSDPPSGAFF.

The V gene is TRBV7-8, the J gene TRBJ2-7; 7 nucleotides align to TRBD1. With V trimmed by 5 bases and J by 2 bases, 9 bases remained unmatched. The V gene's germline CDR1 is SGHVS and CDR2 FQNEAQ. This CDR3 spans 15 amino acids. The CDR3 bases are TGTGCCAGCAGCCATACAGGGGAAAAGGCCTACGAGCAGTACTTC. As protein: CASSHTGEKAYEQYF. Looking up the rest from reference TRBV7-8 and TRBJ2-7 gives the full variable domain: GAGVSQSPRYKVAKRGQDVALRCDPISGHVSLFWYQQALGQGPEFLTYFQNEAQLDKSGLPSDRFFAERPEGSVSTLKIQRTQQEDSAVYLCASSHTGEKAYEQYFGPGTRLTVT.

This clone was detected a few times. The V call is TRBV7-9, the J call TRBJ2-6, with D possibly being TRBD1 (6 bases). Germline V gene sequence: CDR1 SEHNR, CDR2 FQNEAQ (reference sequence). This CDR3 comprises 16 residues. The germline V and J ends were trimmed by 5 bases and 0 bases, with 11 bases remaining between them. The CDR3: CASSPSDSSGANVLTF. CDR3 in DNA: TGTGCCAGCAGCCCCTCGGACAGCTCTGGGGCCAACGTCCTGACTTTC.

This chain links TRBV7-3 with TRBJ2-1; D is ambiguous. The CDR3 has 13 residues. From germline, CDR1 is SGHTA and CDR2 FQGTGA. V shed 2 bases and J shed 7 bases, with 9 bases lying between them. CDR3 DNA sequence: TGTGCCAGCAGCTTAGAGGTTATGAATGAGCAGTTCTTC. Protein product: CASSLEVMNEQFF.

The V gene is TRBV6-1, the J gene TRBJ2-7; 8 nucleotides align to TRBD1. The CDR3 has 13 amino acids. Germline trimming cut 6 bases from V and 7 bases from J; bases unmatched to any gene: 8. Germline assignment: CDR1 MNHNS and CDR2 SASEGT. In DNA, the CDR3 is TGTGCCAGCAGCCGGACACAGGGGGGAGAGCAGTACTTC. Its translation: CASSRTQGGEQYF.

The rearrangement uses TRBV6-5 and TRBJ1-2; D not certain. CDR1 is MNHEY and CDR2 is SVGAGI in the germline V gene. Trimming left V 0 bases short and J 5 bases short, with 7 bases between. The CDR3 sequence is 13 residues long. As DNA, the CDR3 is TGTGCCAGCAGTTACTCGAGATTTTATGGCTACACCTTC. Protein sequence: CASSYSRFYGYTF.

The J gene is TRBJ2-5, the V gene TRBV4-1; TRBD2 matches 13 bases. Germline lookup yields CDR1 MGHRA and CDR2 YSYEKL. Unmatched junction bases numbered 4, after V lost 1 base and J lost 5 bases. This CDR3 has 16 amino acids. The CDR3 reads CASSQVRLAGGETQYF. The CDR3 bases are TGCGCCAGCAGCCAAGTTCGACTAGCGGGGGGTGAGACCCAGTACTTC.

V usage is TRBV6-6 and J usage is TRBJ1-5; unclear D gene. Germline CDR1 MNHNY, CDR2 SVGAGI (reference sequence). This CDR3 has 15 residues. Trimming removed 5 bases at V and 3 bases at J, with 14 bases between. The CDR3 nucleotides read TGTGCCAGCAGTGGGAGAGGATACCTCAATCAGCCCCAGCATTTT. It encodes CASSGRGYLNQPQHF.

This chain connects TRBV7-9 to TRBJ1-1; the D is unclear. The germline gives CDR1 SEHNR, CDR2 FQNEAQ (reference sequence). Between the trimmed V and J ends, which lost 3 bases and 1 base, there was a span of 9 bases. The CDR3 sequence is 14 residues long. The CDR3 region has the DNA TGTGCCAGCAGCTTGGTCGCCGGGAACACTGAAGCTTTCTTT. Protein product: CASSLVAGNTEAFF.

This clone was detected once. The gene calls are TRBV19 and TRBJ2-7, with 7 bases fitting TRBD1. Germline V gene lookup returns CDR1 LNHDA and CDR2 SQIVND (reference sequence). J was trimmed by 6 bases and V by 2 bases; bases with no gene match: 19. The CDR3 has 18 amino acids. The CDR3 sequence: CASSIPFGGLDRVREQYF. The DNA for the CDR3 is TGTGCCAGTAGTATACCTTTTGGGGGCCTCGACAGGGTCCGCGAGCAGTACTTC.

Only one count was recorded for this clone. The genes are TRBV6-5 and TRBJ2-5; tentative D call: TRBD1 (5 bases). Trimming shortened V by 4 bases and J by 4 bases, and 19 bases separated the two germline ends. The CDR3 is 16 amino acids. CDR1 and CDR2 from the germline V gene are MNHEY and SVGAGI. CDR3: CASSSHMGREGETQYF. DNA for the CDR3: TGTGCCAGCAGTTCCCACATGGGCAGGGAAGGAGAGACCCAGTACTTC.

The table lists this clone with a count of one. This sequence joins TRBV7-3 and TRBJ2-1; 10 bases are a match to TRBD2. Germline CDR1 is SGHTA and CDR2 is FQGTGA. The CDR3 covers 16 residues. After removal of 1 base from V and 4 bases from J, the junction contained 4 bases not matched to a gene. This CDR3 is CASSLIAGGMYNEQFF. CDR3 bases: TGTGCCAGCAGCTTAATAGCGGGGGGAATGTACAATGAGCAGTTCTTC.